The rows below give T cell receptor beta chains drawn from one sample of a study of T-cell reconstitution after alpha-beta-depleted transplantation in children. TCRdb recomputed calls from the PCR reads with MiXCR, one row per CDR3 protein. The data hold about 610,000 distinct CDR3 sequences, with more than 9% observed a single time. This material consisted of PBMCs from the stem cell graft donor, taken from the stem cell graft. The receptors derive from a human donor who donated a stem cell graft to a child with acute myeloid leukemia. Both conserved end residues are part of each CDR3. A D gene is named only where the DNA matches it firmly. Size is omitted from some rows. Given values are once, few, many or a class for expanded clones.

TRBJ2-4 | many | NA | TRBV6-1 | TGTGCCAGCAGTCGGAGTGATGTTGAAAACATTCAGTACTTC | CASSRSDVENIQYF
TRBJ2-3 | few | NA | TRBV9 | TGTGCCAGCAGCGCGGGTTCGGTCTTTAATACGCAGTATTTT | CASSAGSVFNTQYF
TRBJ2-5 | NA | TRBD2 | TRBV9 | TGTGCCAGCAGCCCCGGGACTAGTGTGACCCAGTACTTC | CASSPGTSVTQYF
TRBJ2-1 | many | TRBD2 | TRBV10-3 | TGTGCCATCAGAGGGACTAAAGTCAATGAGCAGTTCTTC | CAIRGTKVNEQFF
TRBJ1-1 | few | NA | TRBV5-1 | TGCGCCAGCAGCTTGATTTCGGGACAGAACACTGAAGCTTTCTTT | CASSLISGQNTEAFF
TRBJ2-7 | NA | NA | TRBV19 | TGTGCCAGTAGTACTACCACCTACGAGCAGTACTTC | CASSTTTYEQYF
TRBJ2-7 | NA | NA | TRBV6-5 | TGTGCCAGCAGTTACTCGACAGGTCCCTACGAGCAGTACTTC | CASSYSTGPYEQYF
TRBJ2-3 | many | NA | TRBV5-1 | TGCGCCAGCAGCTACGGCGGGGAGTTTACAGATACGCAGTATTTT | CASSYGGEFTDTQYF
TRBJ2-2 | many | TRBD1 | TRBV28 | TGTGCCAGCAGTGTAACAGGGGGGAACACCGGGGAGCTGTTTTTT | CASSVTGGNTGELFF
TRBJ2-7 | few | NA | TRBV6-2/TRBV6-3 | TGTGCCAGCACCGACTATCACGAGCAGTACTTC | CASTDYHEQYF